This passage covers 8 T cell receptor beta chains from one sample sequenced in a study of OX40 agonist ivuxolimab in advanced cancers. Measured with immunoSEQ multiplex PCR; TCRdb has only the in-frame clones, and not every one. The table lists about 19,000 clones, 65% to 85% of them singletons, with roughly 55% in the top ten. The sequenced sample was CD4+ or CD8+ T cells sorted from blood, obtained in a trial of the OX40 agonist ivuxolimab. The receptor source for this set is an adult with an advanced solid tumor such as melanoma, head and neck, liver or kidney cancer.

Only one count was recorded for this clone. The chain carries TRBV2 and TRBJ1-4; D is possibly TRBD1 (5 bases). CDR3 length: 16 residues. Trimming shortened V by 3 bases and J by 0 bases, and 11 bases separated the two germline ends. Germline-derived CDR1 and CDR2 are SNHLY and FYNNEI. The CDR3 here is CASSDWTQTTNEKLFF. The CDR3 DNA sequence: TGTGCCAGCAGTGATTGGACACAAACAACTAATGAAAAACTGTTTTTT.

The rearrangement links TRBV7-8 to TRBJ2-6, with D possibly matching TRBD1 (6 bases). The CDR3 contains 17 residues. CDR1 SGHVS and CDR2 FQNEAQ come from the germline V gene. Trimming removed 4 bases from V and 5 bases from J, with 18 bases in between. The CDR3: CASSSDRPQSRANVLTF. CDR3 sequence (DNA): TGTGCCAGCAGCTCAGACAGGCCACAAAGTCGGGCCAACGTCCTGACTTTC.

CDR3 loop: CASSPVGLHEQYF. The DNA for the CDR3 is TGTGCCAGCAGCCCGGTAGGGTTACACGAGCAGTACTTC. V is TRBV5-6 and J is TRBJ2-7, with no clear D. Germline V gene sequence: CDR1 SGHDT, CDR2 YYEEEE. This CDR3 is built from 13 residues. Trimming shortened V by 4 bases and J by 5 bases, and 13 bases separated the two germline ends.

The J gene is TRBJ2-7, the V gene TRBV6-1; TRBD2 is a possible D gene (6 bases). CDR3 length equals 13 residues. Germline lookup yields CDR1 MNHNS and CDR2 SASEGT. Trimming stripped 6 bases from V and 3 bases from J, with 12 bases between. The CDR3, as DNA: TGTGCCAGCAGCAACACCGGGGGCTACGAGCAGTACTTC. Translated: CASSNTGGYEQYF.

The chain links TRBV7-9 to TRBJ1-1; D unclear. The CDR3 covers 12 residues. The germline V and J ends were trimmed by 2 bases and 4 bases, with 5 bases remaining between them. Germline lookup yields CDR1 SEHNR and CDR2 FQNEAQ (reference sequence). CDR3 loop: CASSLIVTEAFF. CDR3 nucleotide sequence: TGTGCCAGCAGCTTAATCGTCACTGAAGCTTTCTTT.

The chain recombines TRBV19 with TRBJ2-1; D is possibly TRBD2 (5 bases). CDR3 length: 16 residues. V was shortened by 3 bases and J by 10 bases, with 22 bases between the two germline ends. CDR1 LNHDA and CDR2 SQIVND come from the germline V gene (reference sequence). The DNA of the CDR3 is TGTGCCAGTAGTATTATTCCGGGGTATAATAAAGGGGAGCAGTTCTTC. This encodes CASSIIPGYNKGEQFF.

CDR3 in amino acids: CASSLAGGETQYF. The CDR3 DNA reads TGTGCCAGCAGCCTGGCGGGGGGGGAGACCCAGTACTTC. This chain links TRBV5-6 with TRBJ2-5, with 9 bases aligning to TRBD2. The V gene's germline CDR1 is SGHDT and CDR2 YYEEEE. Unmatched junction bases numbered 3, after V lost 4 bases and J lost 5 bases. The CDR3 runs to 13 residues.

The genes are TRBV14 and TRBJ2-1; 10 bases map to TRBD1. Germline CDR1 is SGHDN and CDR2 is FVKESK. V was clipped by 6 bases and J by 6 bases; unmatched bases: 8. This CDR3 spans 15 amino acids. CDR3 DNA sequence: TGTGCCAGCAGGCCCCGGGACAGGGGTCGCAATGAGCAGTTCTTC. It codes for CASRPRDRGRNEQFF.